This T cell receptor (beta chain) was obtained from a study of blood T cell repertoires in COVID-19. Source study methods: Estimation of nucleated cell counts was performed using reference gene primer amplification. TCRdb's copy holds only in-frame clones and misses some; the assay was immunoSEQ multiplex PCR. For V, J and clone size, that table is used; D and trimming come from the DNA. The data hold a few hundred thousand clones, with about 90% observed a single time. Germline lookup yields CDR1 MNHEY and CDR2 SVGEGT. Germline trimming cut 5 bases from V and 6 bases from J; bases unmatched to any gene: 4. The CDR3 sequence is 14 residues long.

The receptor was isolated from a woman aged 55-75 years with COVID-19, enrolled during active disease. Input material: peripheral blood. This rearrangement joins TRBV6-2 or TRBV6-3 to TRBJ2-7; 13 bases line up with TRBD2. The CDR3 bases are TGTGCCAGCAGTCGATGGACTAGCGGGGGCGAGCAGTACTTC. Translated, it gives CASSRWTSGGEQYF.